This T cell receptor beta chain is from a study of shared clonotypes between healthy human individuals. Study information: The study used three CD4 naive, three CD4 memory, two CD8 naive and one CD8 memory plate per donor. General study points: Rarefaction showed sorted-subset sequencing was incomplete despite large depth. In general, naive subsets displayed greater estimated richness than memory subsets did.

V shed 4 bases and J shed 4 bases, with 17 bases lying between them. This CDR3 contains 15 residues. CDR1 and CDR2 from the germline V gene are SGHRS and YFSETQ. Study processing details: Junction-only sequences without quality scores came from ImmunoSEQ, so filtering differed. Method: immunoSEQ multiplex PCR; TCRdb's copy keeps in-frame clones and lacks some. Clonal size and the V and J genes are those of that table, whereas D and trimming came from the DNA. This sample has about 2 million clones; approximately 95% occur once, and the top ten carry roughly 1%. Worth noting for this clone: The antigen remains undetermined.

Naivety among CD8 cells was defined by CD45RO negativity and positive CCR7 selection, thereby excluding terminally differentiated effector memory CD45RA+ cells. The clonotype comes from a man aged 18 to 29 in good health. Specimen: naive CD8+ T cells sorted from blood. The J gene is TRBJ2-5, the V gene TRBV5-1; the D gene is possibly TRBD1 (6 bases). This chain's CDR3 is CASSAHEDRLETQYF. The CDR3 DNA reads as TGCGCCAGCAGCGCCCACGAGGACAGATTAGAGACCCAGTACTTC.